This T cell receptor (beta chain) was found in a study of HIV-infected patients and healthy controls. One entry per CDR3 protein, called by TCRdb with MiXCR from the 5' RACE reads. This sample has 55,000 to 70,000 distinct CDR3 sequences; about 19% occur once, and the top ten carry more than 1.2%. The germline CDR1 and CDR2 sequences are SGHVS and FNYEAQ. The length of the CDR3 is 15 residues. The V end lost 1 base, the J end lost 0 bases, and 9 bases lay between the germline ends. The source of this sequence is a human donor in good health. Sequencing input: CD4+ T cells from blood. V is TRBV7-6 and J is TRBJ1-1; D is possibly TRBD1 (6 bases). The CDR3 here is CASSLVTGMNTEAFF. The DNA for the CDR3 is TGTGCCAGCAGCTTAGTGACAGGAATGAACACTGAAGCTTTCTTT.